Below are 21 T cell receptor beta chains sequenced from a single sample in a study of cytomegalovirus exposure and HLA in healthy donors (dated by TCRdb to about 2017). Library generation was performed with the immunoSEQ multiplex PCR assay. For the multiplex PCR, a mixture combining 60 forward primers for TCR Vbeta segments and 13 reverse primers for TCR Jbeta segments was used. TCRdb limited this immuneACCESS table to in-frame rearrangements with V and J called. A share of clones is missing; checked studies link under half to unresolved V genes, and the rest is unexplained. For this sample there are under 130,000 clones; roughly 70% appear just once. The top ten constitute roughly 1.2% of the sample. The sample taken for sequencing was PBMCs. The receptors were gathered from a man in his forties in good health and CMV-seronegative.

V is TRBV19 and J is TRBJ1-4, with no clear D. The germline V gene encodes CDR1 LNHDA and CDR2 SQIVND (reference sequence). The CDR3 contains 15 residues. V was pared by 2 bases and J by 4 bases, with 11 bases between. The CDR3, as DNA: TGTGCCAGTAGTATATCTTGGGCCAATAATGAAAAACTGTTTTTT. Translating gives CASSISWANNEKLFF. The full variable domain, completed using reference TRBV19 and TRBJ1-4, is DGGITQSPKYLFRKEGQNVTLSCEQNLNHDAMYWYRQDPGQGLRLIYYSQIVNDFQKGDIAEGYSVSREKKESFPLTVTSAQKNPTAFYLCASSISWANNEKLFFGSGTQLSVL.

The V gene is TRBV27, the J gene TRBJ1-6; D remains unclear. Germline V gene lookup returns CDR1 MNHEY and CDR2 SMNVEV (reference sequence). This CDR3 region has 15 residues. The V and J ends lost 2 bases and 0 bases respectively, with 5 bases between them. The CDR3 reads CASSLMSSYNSPLHF. CDR3 nucleotide sequence: TGTGCCAGCAGTTTAATGAGCTCCTATAATTCACCCCTCCACTTT.

The chain recombines TRBV23-1 with TRBJ1-2; D is ambiguous. TRBV23-1 qualifies as an ORF whose function is uncertain. CDR3 length: 14 residues. Trimming took 0 bases from V and 8 from J, leaving 13 bases between them. Here the CDR3 reads CASSQSARPRGYTF. The CDR3 DNA is TGCGCCAGCAGTCAATCGGCCAGGCCCCGCGGCTACACCTTC.

This chain links TRBV12-5 with TRBJ2-3; 10 nucleotides match TRBD2. CDR1 and CDR2 from the germline V gene are LGHNT and FRNRAP. J was trimmed by 5 bases and V by 0 bases; bases with no gene match: 5. The CDR3 covers 16 residues. DNA for the CDR3: TGTGCTAGTGGTTTGGTACTAGCGGGATTGATAGATACGCAGTATTTT. It translates to CASGLVLAGLIDTQYF.

This clone was counted a single time. The chain recombines TRBV19 with TRBJ2-1; TRBD2 agrees at 8 bases. This CDR3 is 15 amino acids long. V lost 1 base and J lost 8; bases outside the gene matches: 7. From germline, CDR1 is LNHDA and CDR2 SQIVND (reference sequence). The CDR3 nucleotides read TGTGCCAGTAGTATAGTGGAGCGGGGGTTCGATGAGCAGTTCTTC. Encoded protein: CASSIVERGFDEQFF. Looking up the rest from reference TRBV19 and TRBJ2-1 gives the full variable domain: DGGITQSPKYLFRKEGQNVTLSCEQNLNHDAMYWYRQDPGQGLRLIYYSQIVNDFQKGDIAEGYSVSREKKESFPLTVTSAQKNPTAFYLCASSIVERGFDEQFFGPGTRLTVL.

This clone was detected a few times. The chain is built from TRBV18 and TRBJ2-3; a possible D gene is TRBD2 (6 bases). Trimming removed 1 base from V and 3 bases from J, with 11 bases in between. The CDR3 extends over 15 amino acids. From germline, CDR1 is KGHSH and CDR2 LQKENI. The DNA for the CDR3 is TGTGCCAGCTCACCACGGAAGGGGACTACAGATACGCAGTATTTT. Its translation: CASSPRKGTTDTQYF.

The V call is TRBV29-1, the J call TRBJ2-3, with 7 nucleotides matching TRBD2. V was clipped by 3 bases and J by 5 bases; unmatched bases: 5. There are 13 residues in the CDR3. From germline, CDR1 is SQVTM and CDR2 ANQGSEA. CDR3 protein: CSVDPAGRDTQYF. CDR3 bases: TGCAGCGTTGATCCAGCGGGAAGAGATACGCAGTATTTT.

This clone has just one count. This chain connects TRBV18 to TRBJ2-3; D perhaps matches TRBD1 (5 bases). Germline V gene data show CDR1 as KGHSH and CDR2 as LQKENI. This CDR3 has 15 amino acids. The V and J ends lost 5 bases and 2 bases respectively, with 14 bases between them. CDR3 in amino acids: CASSTQGYPTDTQYF. For the CDR3, the DNA is TGTGCCAGCTCAACGCAGGGATACCCCACAGATACGCAGTATTTT.

The chain is built from TRBV5-1 and TRBJ2-5; D gene ambiguous. V dropped 0 bases and J dropped 0 bases, with 9 bases sitting between them. Germline loops: CDR1 SGHRS, CDR2 YFSETQ. The CDR3 totals 15 residues. In DNA, the CDR3 is TGCGCCAGCAGCTTGGCCAATGCAGACCAAGAGACCCAGTACTTC. Protein sequence: CASSLANADQETQYF.

This clone was counted between two and nine times. The CDR3 DNA is TGTGCCAGCTCACCACTACGGGAGGGGGGCAACTATGGCTACACCTTC. Its protein product is CASSPLREGGNYGYTF. V usage is TRBV18 and J usage is TRBJ1-2, with a tentative D call TRBD1 (6 bases). Between the trimmed V and J ends, which lost 1 base and 2 bases, there was a span of 14 bases. Germline V gene sequence: CDR1 KGHSH, CDR2 LQKENI. This CDR3 is built from 16 residues.

The chain has TRBV7-3 and TRBJ1-2; TRBD1 agrees at 8 bases. The CDR3 has 14 residues. Trimming removed 5 bases from V and 2 bases from J; junction bases left unmatched: 4. Germline V lookup: CDR1 SGHTA, CDR2 FQGTGA. The CDR3 DNA sequence: TGTGCCAGCAGCCCAGGGGGCCCAAACTATGGCTACACCTTC. Translated, it gives CASSPGGPNYGYTF.

The V gene is TRBV7-8, the J gene TRBJ1-5; 8 bases line up with TRBD1. Losses at the gene ends were 5 bases for V and 5 bases for J; bases not matched to a gene: 11. There are 16 residues in the CDR3. Germline CDR1 is SGHVS and CDR2 is FQNEAQ. The CDR3 loop is CASSLRTGWGDQPQHF. The DNA for the CDR3 is TGTGCCAGCAGCCTTCGGACAGGGTGGGGCGATCAGCCCCAGCATTTT.

The chain links TRBV14 to TRBJ2-7, with D perhaps matching TRBD2 (6 bases). The V and J ends lost 2 bases and 2 bases respectively, with 13 bases between them. Germline V lookup: CDR1 SGHDN, CDR2 FVKESK. The CDR3 spans 15 residues. DNA for the CDR3: TGTGCCAGCAGCCAACCCGGGACTGGGACCTACGAGCAGTACTTC. It is translated as CASSQPGTGTYEQYF.

The chain couples TRBV6-6 to TRBJ2-7; 7 nucleotides line up with TRBD1. The length of the CDR3 is 15 residues. Germline loops: CDR1 MNHNY, CDR2 SVGAGI (reference sequence). J lost 3 bases, V lost 0 bases, and 5 bases had no gene match. The CDR3, as DNA: TGTGCCAGCAGTTACTCGATGGGACAGAGCTACGAGCAGTACTTC. Protein sequence: CASSYSMGQSYEQYF.

The chain recombines TRBV7-9 with TRBJ2-7; D unclear. Trimming took 5 bases from V and 6 from J, leaving 11 bases between them. The CDR3 runs 12 residues. The germline gives CDR1 SEHNR, CDR2 FQNEAQ (reference sequence). CDR3 nucleotides: TGTGCCAGCAGCCAAGATTCACTCGAGCAGTACTTC. It yields the protein CASSQDSLEQYF.

The V and J genes are TRBV4-1 and TRBJ2-5; 7 bases are a match to TRBD2. The DNA end is more similar to TRBJ2-7, so the J call may be wrong. Germline CDR1 and CDR2: MGHRA and YSYEKL. The CDR3 spans 18 residues. This CDR3 reads CASSQPTGLSGIRYEQYF. The DNA of the CDR3 is TGCGCCAGCAGCCAACCCACCGGGCTAAGCGGGATCAGGTACGAGCAGTACTTC.

The CDR3 loop is CASSVATSGGSRTDTQYF. The DNA of the CDR3 is TGTGCCAGCAGCGTAGCCACTAGCGGGGGGTCGCGCACAGATACGCAGTATTTT. The rearrangement uses TRBV9 and TRBJ2-3, with 12 bases fitting TRBD2. V lost 0 bases and J lost 1; bases outside the gene matches: 6. The CDR3 runs to 18 residues. Germline V lookup: CDR1 SGDLS, CDR2 YYNGEE.

V and J are TRBV27 and TRBJ1-1; 7 bases agree with TRBD1. V lost 5 bases and J lost 3; bases outside the gene matches: 6. The CDR3 totals 14 residues. Germline lookup yields CDR1 MNHEY and CDR2 SMNVEV (reference sequence). This CDR3 is CASSPWGTDTEAFF. The CDR3 DNA reads TGTGCCAGCAGTCCATGGGGGACAGACACTGAAGCTTTCTTT.

The chain couples TRBV6-5 to TRBJ2-3; 8 nucleotides line up with TRBD2. V was pared by 6 bases and J by 5 bases, with 7 bases of the junction left unmatched. The germline gives CDR1 MNHEY, CDR2 SVGAGI. CDR3 length equals 14 residues. Written as DNA, the CDR3 is TGTGCCAGCAGACCCGGACTAGCCGGAGATACGCAGTATTTT. Translation gives CASRPGLAGDTQYF.

The chain has TRBV5-1 and TRBJ2-2; D might be TRBD2 (6 bases). Germline V CDR1 and CDR2: SGHRS, YFSETQ. V lost 0 bases and J lost 4, with 10 bases in between. The CDR3 is made up of 15 amino acids. The chain's CDR3 is CASSLVAGSTGELFF. The CDR3 DNA is TGCGCCAGCAGCTTGGTTGCGGGGAGCACCGGGGAGCTGTTTTTT.

J is TRBJ1-5 and V is TRBV6-1, with TRBD1 matching over 8 bases. Germline V gives CDR1 MNHNS, CDR2 SASEGT. The CDR3 has 15 amino acids. V was clipped by 7 bases and J by 4 bases; unmatched bases: 9. As DNA, the CDR3 is TGTGCCAGCAAGGGGGAGACAGGGGATAATCAGCCCCAGCATTTT. This translates into CASKGETGDNQPQHF.